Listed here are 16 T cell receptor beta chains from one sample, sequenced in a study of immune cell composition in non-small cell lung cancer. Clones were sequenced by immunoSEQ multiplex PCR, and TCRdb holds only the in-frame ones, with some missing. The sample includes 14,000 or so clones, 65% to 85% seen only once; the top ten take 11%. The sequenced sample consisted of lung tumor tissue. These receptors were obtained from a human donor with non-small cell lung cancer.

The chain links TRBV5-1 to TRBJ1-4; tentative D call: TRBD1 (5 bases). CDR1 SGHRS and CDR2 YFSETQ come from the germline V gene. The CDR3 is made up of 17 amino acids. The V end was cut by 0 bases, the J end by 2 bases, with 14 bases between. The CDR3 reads CASSLGGTGPTNEKLFF. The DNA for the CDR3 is TGCGCCAGCAGCTTGGGGGGGACGGGTCCCACTAATGAAAAACTGTTTTTT.

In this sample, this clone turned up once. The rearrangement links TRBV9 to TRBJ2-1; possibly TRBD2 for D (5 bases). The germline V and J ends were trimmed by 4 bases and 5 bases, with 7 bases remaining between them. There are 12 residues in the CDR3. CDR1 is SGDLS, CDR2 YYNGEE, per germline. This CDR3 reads CASSRDHNEQFF. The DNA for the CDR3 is TGTGCCAGCAGCCGGGATCACAATGAGCAGTTCTTC.

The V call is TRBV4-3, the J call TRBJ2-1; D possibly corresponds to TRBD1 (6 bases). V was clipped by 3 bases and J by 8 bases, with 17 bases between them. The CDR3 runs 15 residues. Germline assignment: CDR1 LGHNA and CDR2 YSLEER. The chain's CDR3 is CASSQDGTPRDEQFF. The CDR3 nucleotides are TGCGCCAGCAGCCAGGACGGGACACCGAGGGATGAGCAGTTCTTC.

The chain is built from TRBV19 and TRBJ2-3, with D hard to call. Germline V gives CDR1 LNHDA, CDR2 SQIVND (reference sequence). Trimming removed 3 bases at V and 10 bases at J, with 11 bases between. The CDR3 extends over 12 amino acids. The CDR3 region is CASSILGEAQYF. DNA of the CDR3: TGTGCCAGTAGTATTCTTGGCGAGGCGCAGTATTTT. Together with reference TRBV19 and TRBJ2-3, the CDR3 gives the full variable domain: DGGITQSPKYLFRKEGQNVTLSCEQNLNHDAMYWYRQDPGQGLRLIYYSQIVNDFQKGDIAEGYSVSREKKESFPLTVTSAQKNPTAFYLCASSILGEAQYFGPGTRLTVL.

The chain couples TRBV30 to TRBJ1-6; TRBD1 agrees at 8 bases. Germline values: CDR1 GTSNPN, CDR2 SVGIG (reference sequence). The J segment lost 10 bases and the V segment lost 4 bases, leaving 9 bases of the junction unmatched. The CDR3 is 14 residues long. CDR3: CAWKDRANDSPLHF. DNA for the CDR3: TGTGCCTGGAAGGACAGGGCTAACGACTCACCCCTCCACTTT.

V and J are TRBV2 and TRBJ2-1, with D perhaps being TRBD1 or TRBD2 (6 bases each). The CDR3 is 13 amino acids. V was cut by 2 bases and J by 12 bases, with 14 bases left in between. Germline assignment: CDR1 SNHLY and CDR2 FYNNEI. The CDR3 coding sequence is TGTGCCAGCAGTGAACGACTAAAGGGGGGGCAGTTCTTC. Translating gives CASSERLKGGQFF.

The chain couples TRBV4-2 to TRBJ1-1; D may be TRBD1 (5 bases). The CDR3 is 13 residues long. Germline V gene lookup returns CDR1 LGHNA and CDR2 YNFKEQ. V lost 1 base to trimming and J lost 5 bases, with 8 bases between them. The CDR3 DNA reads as TGTGCCAGCAGCCAAGTCGGGGGGACTGAAGCTTTCTTT. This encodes CASSQVGGTEAFF.

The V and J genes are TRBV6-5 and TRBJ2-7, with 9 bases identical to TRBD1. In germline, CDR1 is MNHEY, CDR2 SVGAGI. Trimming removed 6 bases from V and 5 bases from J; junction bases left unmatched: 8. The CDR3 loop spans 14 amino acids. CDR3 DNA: TGTGCCAGCAGGTATACAGGGGGCATCGACGAGCAGTACTTC. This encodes CASRYTGGIDEQYF.

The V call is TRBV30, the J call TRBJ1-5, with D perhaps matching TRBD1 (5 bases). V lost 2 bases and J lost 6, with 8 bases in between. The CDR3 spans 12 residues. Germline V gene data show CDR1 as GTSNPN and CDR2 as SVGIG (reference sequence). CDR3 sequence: CAWSWGGQPQHF. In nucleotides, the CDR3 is TGTGCCTGGAGTTGGGGGGGTCAGCCCCAGCATTTT.

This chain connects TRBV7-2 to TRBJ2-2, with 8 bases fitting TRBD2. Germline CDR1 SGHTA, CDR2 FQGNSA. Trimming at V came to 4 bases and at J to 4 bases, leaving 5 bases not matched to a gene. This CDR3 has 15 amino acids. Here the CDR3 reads CASSSTSAGTGELFF. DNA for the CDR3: TGTGCCAGCAGCTCGACTAGCGCGGGCACCGGGGAGCTGTTTTTT.

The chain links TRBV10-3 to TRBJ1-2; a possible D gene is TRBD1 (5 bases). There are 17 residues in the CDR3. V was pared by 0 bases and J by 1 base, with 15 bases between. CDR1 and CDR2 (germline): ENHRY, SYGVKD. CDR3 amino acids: CAISESGLLLGNYGYTF. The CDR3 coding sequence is TGTGCCATCAGTGAGTCGGGGCTTTTGCTGGGTAACTATGGCTACACCTTC.

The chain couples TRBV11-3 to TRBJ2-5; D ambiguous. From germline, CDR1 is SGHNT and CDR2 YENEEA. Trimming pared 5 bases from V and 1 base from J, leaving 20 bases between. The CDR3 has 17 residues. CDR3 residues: CASSTYGEARTQETQYF. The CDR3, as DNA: TGTGCCAGCAGCACCTATGGTGAGGCTAGAACCCAAGAGACCCAGTACTTC. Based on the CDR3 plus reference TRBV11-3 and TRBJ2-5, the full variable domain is EAGVVQSPRYKIIEKKQPVAFWCNPISGHNTLYWYLQNLGQGPELLIRYENEEAVDDSQLPKDRFSAERLKGVDSTLKIQPAELGDSAVYLCASSTYGEARTQETQYFGPGTRLLVL.

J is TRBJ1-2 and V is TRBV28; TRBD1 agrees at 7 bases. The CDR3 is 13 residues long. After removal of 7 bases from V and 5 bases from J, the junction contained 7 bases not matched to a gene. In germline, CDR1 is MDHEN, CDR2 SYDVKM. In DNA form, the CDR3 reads TGTGCCAGCAAATCAGGGGGGCCTTATGGCTACACCTTC. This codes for CASKSGGPYGYTF.

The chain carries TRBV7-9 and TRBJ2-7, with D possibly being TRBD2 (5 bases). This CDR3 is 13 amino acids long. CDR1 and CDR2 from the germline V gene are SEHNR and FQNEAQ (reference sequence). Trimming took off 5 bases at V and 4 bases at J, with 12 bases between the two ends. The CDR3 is CASSPEVAYEQYF. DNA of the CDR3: TGTGCCAGCAGCCCGGAGGTCGCGTACGAGCAGTACTTC.

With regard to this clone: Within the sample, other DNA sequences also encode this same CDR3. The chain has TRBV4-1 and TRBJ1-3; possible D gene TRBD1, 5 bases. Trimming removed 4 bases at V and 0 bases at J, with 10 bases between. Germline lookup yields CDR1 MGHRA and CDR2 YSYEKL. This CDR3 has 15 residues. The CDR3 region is CASSPPGHSGNTIYF. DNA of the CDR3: TGCGCCAGCAGCCCCCCAGGACACTCTGGAAACACCATATATTTT.

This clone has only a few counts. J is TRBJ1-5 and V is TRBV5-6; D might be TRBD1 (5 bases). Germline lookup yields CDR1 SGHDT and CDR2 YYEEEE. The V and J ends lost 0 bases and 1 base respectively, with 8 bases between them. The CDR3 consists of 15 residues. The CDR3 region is CASSLGQGSNQPQHF. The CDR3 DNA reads TGTGCCAGCAGCTTGGGTCAGGGAAGCAATCAGCCCCAGCATTTT. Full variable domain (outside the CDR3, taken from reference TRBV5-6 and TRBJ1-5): DAGVTQSPTHLIKTRGQQVTLRCSPKSGHDTVSWYQQALGQGPQFIFQYYEEEERQRGNFPDRFSGHQFPNYSSELNVNALLLGDSALYLCASSLGQGSNQPQHFGDGTRLSIL.